The 24 T cell receptor beta chains reported below all come from one sample, sequenced in a study of T-cell reconstitution after alpha-beta-depleted transplantation in children. Unique molecular identifiers featured in how the TCRbeta library was prepared. TCRdb re-derived calls from the PCR reads in MiXCR, one entry per CDR3 protein. The sample includes around 500,000 distinct CDR3 sequences, under 25% of them seen just once. The sequencing here drew on PBMCs, mostly from graft donor cells, taken 360 days after TCRalphabeta/CD19-depleted stem cell transplant. The receptors shown here come from a boy under two years old who had a stem cell transplant for acute myeloid leukemia, so the T cells may come from the graft donor.

The chain has TRBV27 and TRBJ1-1, with D tentatively TRBD1 (5 bases). The V gene lost 6 bases and the J gene lost 2 bases, with 10 bases spanning the gap. The germline CDR1 and CDR2 sequences are MNHEY and SMNVEV (reference sequence). The CDR3 has 13 amino acids. The chain's CDR3 is CASSVGPNTEAFF. In nucleotides, the CDR3 is TGTGCCAGCAGCGTGGGACCTAACACTGAAGCTTTCTTT.

This clonotype came up a few times. J is TRBJ2-1 and V is TRBV7-2; D is uncertain. CDR3 length: 19 amino acids. The germline gives CDR1 SGHTA, CDR2 FQGNSA. The V end was cut by 1 base, the J end by 4 bases, with 23 bases between. The CDR3 is CASSLVLVQSPRKYNEQFF. Written as DNA, the CDR3 is TGTGCCAGCAGCTTAGTGCTGGTACAATCGCCTCGGAAATACAATGAGCAGTTCTTC.

This sequence joins TRBV7-9 and TRBJ2-2; D remains ambiguous. The CDR3 has 17 amino acids. With 4 bases removed from V and 2 bases from J, the gap between germline ends came to 17 bases. Per the germline V gene, CDR1 is SEHNR and CDR2 is FQNEAQ (reference sequence). CDR3 in DNA: TGTGCCAGCAGCTCCCTCCGAGGCGGACCAAACACCGGGGAGCTGTTTTTT. Encoded protein: CASSSLRGGPNTGELFF.

This clonotype was detected once. This sequence joins TRBV5-1 and TRBJ2-3; D not resolved. The CDR3 runs 15 residues. V gave up 4 bases and J gave up 2 bases, with 14 bases separating them. Per the germline V gene, CDR1 is SGHRS and CDR2 is YFSETQ. CDR3: CASSTGARTTDTQYF. Written as DNA, the CDR3 is TGCGCCAGCAGCACCGGCGCCCGGACCACAGATACGCAGTATTTT.

This clonotype was counted only a few times. This may be a read error: a much more frequent sequence differs by one nucleotide. V usage is TRBV20-1 and J usage is TRBJ2-3; tentatively, D is TRBD2 (6 bases). CDR1 is DFQATT and CDR2 is SNEGSKA in the germline V gene (reference sequence). The CDR3 extends over 15 amino acids. The CDR3 nucleotides read TGCTGTGCTCCCTTGCCGCGGGGTTACACAGATACGCAGTATTTT. Its translation: CCAPLPRGYTDTQYF.

This clonotype was seen many times. The rearrangement joins TRBV4-1 to TRBJ2-3, with TRBD2 as a possible D gene (5 bases). The CDR3 is 15 amino acids. Trimming took off 4 bases at V and 8 bases at J, with 19 bases between the two ends. Germline CDR1 is MGHRA and CDR2 is YSYEKL. In DNA, the CDR3 is TGCGCCAGCAGCCTCGGGCGCGAAACGGCGGGTACGCAGTATTTT. It encodes CASSLGRETAGTQYF.

This clonotype was seen a handful of times. An end of the junction does not agree with germline; a read error may underlie this. The chain has TRBV6-5 and TRBJ2-1; 8 bases are a match to TRBD1. CDR1 and CDR2 from the germline V gene are MNHEY and SVGAGI. The length of the CDR3 is 17 residues. CDR3 bases: TGTGCCAGCAGTTACGCAACGAGGCAGGGGGCTTACAAAGAGCAGTTCTTC. This gives the protein CASSYATRQGAYKEQFF.

Remarks on this clonotype: This may stem from a read error, because a much larger clone lies one nucleotide away. This chain uses TRBV7-3 with TRBJ2-5; D call uncertain. Germline-derived CDR1 and CDR2 are SGHTA and FQGTGA. This CDR3 has 15 amino acids. V was cut by 4 bases and J by 2 bases, with 14 bases left in between. Here the CDR3 reads CASSSTAQKQETQYF. For the CDR3, the DNA is TGTGCCAGCAGCTCAACGGCACAGAAGCAAGAGACCCAGTACTTC.

V and J are TRBV20-1 and TRBJ2-7; 7 nucleotides match TRBD1. Unmatched junction bases numbered 10, after V lost 6 bases and J lost 2 bases. This CDR3 comprises 14 residues. CDR1 and CDR2 (germline): DFQATT, SNEGSKA (reference sequence). This CDR3 reads CSASTAQGAYEQYF. In DNA form, the CDR3 reads TGCAGTGCCAGCACCGCTCAGGGGGCCTACGAGCAGTACTTC.

This clonotype was detected only a few times. This chain uses TRBV29-1 with TRBJ1-2; D is unclear. CDR1 and CDR2 (germline): SQVTM, ANQGSEA. The CDR3 has 13 amino acids. Trimming took off 2 bases at V and 4 bases at J, with 11 bases between the two ends. CDR3 region: CSVERPALYGYTF. In DNA form, the CDR3 reads TGCAGCGTTGAACGGCCAGCCCTCTATGGCTACACCTTC.

In this sample, this clonotype turned up a few times. The V gene is TRBV11-3, the J gene TRBJ2-2, with a possible D match to TRBD1 (6 bases). Between the trimmed V and J ends, which lost 3 bases and 11 bases, there was a span of 16 bases. Germline V CDR1 and CDR2: SGHNT, YENEEA. CDR3 length: 14 amino acids. The CDR3 DNA follows: TGTGCCAGCAGCTTTGGGGACATCCTCGAAGAGCTGTTTTTT. This sequence encodes CASSFGDILEELFF. The entire variable domain, with the rest obtained from reference TRBV11-3 and TRBJ2-2, is as follows: EAGVVQSPRYKIIEKKQPVAFWCNPISGHNTLYWYLQNLGQGPELLIRYENEEAVDDSQLPKDRFSAERLKGVDSTLKIQPAELGDSAVYLCASSFGDILEELFFGEGSRLTVL.

This clonotype was counted at least ten times. V gene TRBV28 combines with J gene TRBJ2-1, with 10 bases identical to TRBD1. CDR1 is MDHEN, CDR2 SYDVKM, per germline. V gave up 4 bases and J gave up 5 bases; unmatched junction bases: 5. This CDR3 contains 15 residues. The CDR3 DNA reads TGTGCCAGCAGTTACCTCGGGACAGGGGACAATGAGCAGTTCTTC. It is translated as CASSYLGTGDNEQFF.

Ten or more counts support this clonotype. The chain couples TRBV10-1 to TRBJ2-3; no reliable D call. The length of the CDR3 is 15 residues. CDR1 WNHNN and CDR2 SYGVQD come from the germline V gene (reference sequence). With 2 bases removed from V and 1 base from J, the gap between germline ends came to 10 bases. The chain's CDR3 is CASSEPTPGTDTQYF. The CDR3 bases are TGCGCCAGCAGTGAGCCTACACCGGGCACAGATACGCAGTATTTT.

V and J are TRBV7-2 and TRBJ2-1; 7 nucleotides align to TRBD2. The germline CDR1 and CDR2 sequences are SGHTA and FQGNSA. V gave up 0 bases and J gave up 9 bases; unmatched junction bases: 8. The CDR3 loop spans 15 amino acids. CDR3: CASSLAQAGVGEQFF. CDR3 DNA: TGTGCCAGCAGCTTAGCGCAGGCGGGGGTAGGTGAGCAGTTCTTC.

The rearrangement joins TRBV6-1 to TRBJ1-5; no firm D call. V lost 6 bases, J lost 7 bases, and 10 bases lay in between. Germline lookup yields CDR1 MNHNS and CDR2 SASEGT. The CDR3 extends over 12 amino acids. The CDR3 protein is CASRGVGQPQHF. CDR3 nucleotide sequence: TGTGCCAGCAGGGGCGTTGGGCAGCCCCAGCATTTT.

This clonotype has more than one count but fewer than ten. The rearrangement uses TRBV3-1 and TRBJ2-5; no firm D call. Trimming cost V 0 bases and J 7 bases, with 15 bases left between them. There are 15 residues in the CDR3. The germline CDR1 and CDR2 sequences are LGHDT and YNNKEL (reference sequence). The CDR3 bases are TGTGCCAGCAGCCAAGAGATGGCTACACGAGGGACCCAGTACTTC. Encoded protein: CASSQEMATRGTQYF.

This clonotype was counted many times. The chain recombines TRBV21-1 with TRBJ2-7; TRBD2 is the table's D call, not checked against the DNA. TRBV21-1 is labeled a pseudogene. This CDR3 region has 16 residues. DNA for the CDR3: TGTGCCAGCAGCGCTACCCTTAGGGCTTTGAACTACGAGCAGTACTTC. Its translation is CASSATLRALNYEQYF.

In the case of this clonotype: This clone may be a read error of a much larger clone one base away. The rearrangement links TRBV7-2 to TRBJ2-3; 12 positions agree with TRBD2. V shed 6 bases and J 1 base; nucleotides not matched to a gene: 2. This CDR3 is 15 amino acids long. Germline assignment: CDR1 SGHTA and CDR2 FQGNSA. CDR3 loop: CASRRLAGGTDTQYF. CDR3 nucleotides: TGTGCCAGCAGGAGACTAGCGGGGGGCACAGATACGCAGTATTTT. Filled out from reference TRBV7-2 and TRBJ2-3, the complete variable domain reads GAGVSQSPSNKVTEKGKDVELRCDPISGHTALYWYRQSLGQGLEFLIYFQGNSAPDKSGLPSDRFSAERTGGSVSTLTIQRTQQEDSAVYLCASRRLAGGTDTQYFGPGTRLTVL.

The chain recombines TRBV2 with TRBJ2-7; 7 bases are shared with TRBD1. CDR1 SNHLY and CDR2 FYNNEI come from the germline V gene. V shed 8 bases and J 2 bases; nucleotides not matched to a gene: 9. The CDR3 extends over 14 amino acids. CDR3 amino acids: CASGLGTAAYEQYV. The CDR3 DNA reads TGTGCCAGCGGATTGGGGACAGCCGCCTACGAGCAGTACGTC.

V and J are TRBV15 and TRBJ2-7; D call uncertain. The CDR3 spans 16 residues. Germline assignment: CDR1 LNHNV and CDR2 YYDKDF (reference sequence). V lost 0 bases and J lost 4, with 16 bases in between. The CDR3 region has the DNA TGTGCCACCAGCAGAGATGTGGAGCCTATTCCTTACGAGCAGTACTTC. Encoded protein: CATSRDVEPIPYEQYF.

This clonotype was counted at least ten times. CDR3 sequence reads: CSVAPGQGAEQYF. The CDR3 DNA reads TGCAGCGTGGCGCCGGGACAGGGGGCCGAGCAGTACTTC. The rearrangement joins TRBV29-1 to TRBJ2-7; 12 positions agree with TRBD1. Germline V gives CDR1 SQVTM, CDR2 ANQGSEA. The CDR3 length is 13 residues. V dropped 6 bases and J dropped 6; count of bases not matched to a gene: 6.

There are many counts of this clonotype. The chain recombines TRBV20-1 with TRBJ1-1, with D hard to call. Germline V gene lookup returns CDR1 DFQATT and CDR2 SNEGSKA (reference sequence). The CDR3 is made up of 12 amino acids. Trimming cost V 7 bases and J 1 base, with 10 bases left between them. The CDR3 region has the DNA TGCAGTGTAGGCAGCCCGAACACTGAAGCTTTCTTT. Its translation: CSVGSPNTEAFF.

This clonotype was found many times. This sequence joins TRBV5-1 and TRBJ2-1; no definite D call. The CDR3 extends over 13 amino acids. The germline V gene has CDR1 SGHRS and CDR2 YFSETQ. Trimming cost V 0 bases and J 5 bases, with 6 bases left between them. CDR3 coding DNA: TGCGCCAGCAGCTTGGCCCAGGACAATGAGCAGTTCTTC. This codes for CASSLAQDNEQFF.

The CDR3 nucleotides are TGTGCCAGCAGTGAAAATCCCTCCGGGACCCAGTACTTC. The encoded protein is CASSENPSGTQYF. This chain connects TRBV2 to TRBJ2-5; no clear D. Germline V gene sequence: CDR1 SNHLY, CDR2 FYNNEI. This CDR3 spans 13 amino acids. The V end was cut by 2 bases, the J end by 7 bases, with 11 bases between.